This entry lists 16 T cell receptor beta chains sequenced from one sample in a study of cytomegalovirus exposure and HLA in healthy donors. TCRdb's copy holds only in-frame clones and misses some; the assay was immunoSEQ multiplex PCR. The sample lists around 130,000 clones, roughly nine tenths seen once, with around 3.3% in the top ten. The material sequenced was PBMCs. These receptors all stem from a man aged 25-40 years in good health and CMV-seronegative.

The chain combines TRBV5-1 with TRBJ1-6; 9 nucleotides align to TRBD1. Trimming at V came to 2 bases and at J to 6 bases, leaving 3 bases not matched to a gene. There are 15 residues in the CDR3. The V gene's germline CDR1 is SGHRS and CDR2 YFSETQ. The CDR3 bases are TGCGCCAGCAGCTTTACGGGACAGGGTAATTCACCCCTCCACTTT. Translating gives CASSFTGQGNSPLHF.

This clone was seen a handful of times. V usage is TRBV27 and J usage is TRBJ1-2; a possible D gene is TRBD1 (5 bases). CDR3 size: 13 residues. The V end was cut by 10 bases, the J end by 8 bases, with 20 bases between. CDR1 is MNHEY and CDR2 is SMNVEV in the germline V gene (reference sequence). The DNA for the CDR3 is TGTGCCACCGGGGGGGGGAGGAGTTCGGGCTACACCTTC. It codes for CATGGGRSSGYTF.

In the case of this clone: At one end, the junction sequence differs from germline, possibly due to a read error. This specimen includes other DNA sequences encoding the same CDR3. This chain uses TRBV29-1 with TRBJ1-2; 12 positions agree with TRBD1. CDR1 and CDR2 from the germline V gene are SQVTM and ANQGSEA. This CDR3 contains 13 residues. The CDR3 bases are TGTAGCGTTGGGGGACAGGGGGCTTATGGCTACACCTTC. It encodes CSVGGQGAYGYTF.

V gene TRBV6-5 combines with J gene TRBJ1-2, with D perhaps matching TRBD1 (5 bases). CDR3 length equals 15 residues. Germline V gene data show CDR1 as MNHEY and CDR2 as SVGAGI. Trimming took 2 bases from V and 0 from J, leaving 10 bases between them. CDR3: CASSYGAGSNYGYTF. The CDR3 coding sequence is TGTGCCAGCAGTTACGGGGCAGGGTCTAACTATGGCTACACCTTC.

This rearrangement joins TRBV7-9 to TRBJ2-1; perhaps TRBD1 as D (6 bases). In germline, CDR1 is SEHNR, CDR2 FQNEAQ (reference sequence). The V and J ends lost 5 bases and 6 bases respectively, with 17 bases between them. This CDR3 is 15 amino acids long. CDR3 coding DNA: TGTGCCAGCAGCCAAACGACAGGTTTACGCAATGAGCAGTTCTTC. Encoded protein: CASSQTTGLRNEQFF.

This chain links TRBV11-3 with TRBJ1-1; no clear D. Per germline, CDR1 SGHNT and CDR2 YENEEA. CDR3 length: 13 amino acids. Trimming pared 2 bases from V and 3 bases from J, leaving 7 bases between. CDR3 loop: CASSLFEDTEAFF. In nucleotides, the CDR3 is TGTGCCAGCAGCTTATTCGAGGACACTGAAGCTTTCTTT.

The chain employs TRBV11-2 and TRBJ1-5; D remains ambiguous. Germline V gives CDR1 SGHAT, CDR2 FQNNGV. This CDR3 region has 13 residues. Deletions cut 3 bases from V and 6 bases from J, with 9 bases between. The CDR3 reads CASSLESSQPQHF. The DNA of the CDR3 is TGTGCCAGCAGCTTGGAGTCCAGTCAGCCCCAGCATTTT.

This chain links TRBV19 with TRBJ1-6, with TRBD1 identical over 8 bases. Germline V gives CDR1 LNHDA, CDR2 SQIVND (reference sequence). The CDR3 extends over 16 amino acids. Trimming removed 4 bases from V and 12 bases from J; junction bases left unmatched: 14. CDR3 residues: CASSTGTGPAILPLHF. As DNA, the CDR3 is TGTGCCAGTAGTACTGGGACAGGCCCTGCCATCCTACCCCTCCACTTT.

The chain carries TRBV2 and TRBJ1-2; no reliable D call. The CDR3 is 11 residues long. Germline loops: CDR1 SNHLY, CDR2 FYNNEI. Trimming took 4 bases from V and 8 from J, leaving 8 bases between them. CDR3 DNA sequence: TGTGCCAGCAGTGTTCGGTGGGGCTACACCTTC. This codes for CASSVRWGYTF. The whole variable domain, filled in from reference TRBV2 and TRBJ1-2, reads EPEVTQTPSHQVTQMGQEVILRCVPISNHLYFYWYRQILGQKVEFLVSFYNNEISEKSEIFDDQFSVERPDGSNFTLKIRSTKLEDSAMYFCASSVRWGYTFGSGTRLTVV.

The gene calls are TRBV5-8 and TRBJ2-7; a weak D match, TRBD1 (6 bases). Looked up from germline, CDR1 is SGHTS and CDR2 is YDEGEE. This CDR3 is built from 13 residues. The germline V and J ends were trimmed by 1 base and 12 bases, with 17 bases remaining between them. The CDR3: CASSLPLDRKTYF. The CDR3 coding sequence is TGTGCCAGCAGCTTGCCCCTCGACAGGAAGACGTACTTC.

This clone was counted a single time. The rearrangement links TRBV4-1 to TRBJ1-5, with 8 bases fitting TRBD1. The trim removed 3 bases at V and 3 bases at J, leaving 4 bases unmatched. Per germline, CDR1 MGHRA and CDR2 YSYEKL. This CDR3 has 15 amino acids. In nucleotides, the CDR3 is TGCGCCAGCAGCCAGGAGGACAGGGACAATCAGCCCCAGCATTTT. Translation: CASSQEDRDNQPQHF.

The V and J genes are TRBV7-2 and TRBJ1-3; 9 nucleotides match TRBD1. CDR3 length: 16 amino acids. The trim removed 3 bases at V and 2 bases at J, leaving 5 bases unmatched. Germline CDR1 reads SGHTA; CDR2 reads FQGNSA. CDR3 nucleotides: TGTGCCAGCAGCTTGGCCAGACAGGGGGCTGGAAACACCATATATTTT. This translates into CASSLARQGAGNTIYF.

The CDR3 sequence: CSVPRAQLSGGQLYF. CDR3 sequence (DNA): TGCAGCGTTCCACGGGCCCAACTGAGCGGGGGACAGCTGTATTTT. V and J are TRBV29-1 and TRBJ2-3; maybe TRBD2 (8 bases). The V end lost 5 bases, the J end lost 14 bases, and 29 bases lay between the germline ends. Germline V gene data show CDR1 as SQVTM and CDR2 as ANQGSEA. The CDR3 loop spans 15 amino acids.

The chain employs TRBV11-2 and TRBJ2-2; 7 bases line up with TRBD1. The junction had 5 bases not matched to a gene; V was cut back by 5 bases and J by 5 bases. The CDR3 is 14 amino acids. CDR1 SGHAT and CDR2 FQNNGV come from the germline V gene. The CDR3 sequence: CASSQGVGTGELFF. CDR3 in DNA: TGTGCCAGCAGCCAGGGGGTAGGGACCGGGGAGCTGTTTTTT.

In this sample, this clone turned up a few times. The CDR3 DNA reads as TGTGCCAGCAGTCGGACAGCGTTCAATCAGCCCCAGCATTTT. Protein sequence: CASSRTAFNQPQHF. V is TRBV6-5 and J is TRBJ1-5; tentative D call: TRBD1 (6 bases). This CDR3 contains 14 residues. The germline V and J ends were trimmed by 5 bases and 3 bases, with 11 bases remaining between them. Per germline, CDR1 MNHEY and CDR2 SVGAGI.

This clone was detected once. V and J are TRBV19 and TRBJ2-1; 11 nucleotides line up with TRBD2. The V gene's germline CDR1 is LNHDA and CDR2 SQIVND (reference sequence). The CDR3 covers 15 residues. Trimming took 8 bases from V and 5 from J; bases not matched to a gene: 8. For the CDR3, the DNA is TGTGCCAGTCAAAAGGGGACTAGCGGAAACAATGAGCAGTTCTTC. It yields the protein CASQKGTSGNNEQFF.